What follows is one TCR beta chain and its context. The junction departs from the called germline gene at one end, perhaps through a read error. The data belong to a study of OX40 agonist ivuxolimab in advanced cancers. Germline lookup yields CDR1 LGHNA and CDR2 YSLEER. The CDR3 is 13 residues long. Data came from immunoSEQ multiplex PCR; TCRdb stores just in-frame clones and leaves some out. The sample yields roughly 15,000 clones, roughly 87% seen once. This chain uses TRBV4-3 with TRBJ2-4; either TRBD1 or TRBD2 may fit D (6 bases each). Sequencing was performed on CD4+ or CD8+ T cells sorted from blood, taken in a trial of the OX40 agonist ivuxolimab. This clonotype originated in an adult with an advanced solid tumor such as melanoma, head and neck, liver or kidney cancer. CDR3 bases: TGCGCCAGCAGTCAAGGGGGGAGGAACATTCAGTACTTC. It specifies CASSQGGRNIQYF.